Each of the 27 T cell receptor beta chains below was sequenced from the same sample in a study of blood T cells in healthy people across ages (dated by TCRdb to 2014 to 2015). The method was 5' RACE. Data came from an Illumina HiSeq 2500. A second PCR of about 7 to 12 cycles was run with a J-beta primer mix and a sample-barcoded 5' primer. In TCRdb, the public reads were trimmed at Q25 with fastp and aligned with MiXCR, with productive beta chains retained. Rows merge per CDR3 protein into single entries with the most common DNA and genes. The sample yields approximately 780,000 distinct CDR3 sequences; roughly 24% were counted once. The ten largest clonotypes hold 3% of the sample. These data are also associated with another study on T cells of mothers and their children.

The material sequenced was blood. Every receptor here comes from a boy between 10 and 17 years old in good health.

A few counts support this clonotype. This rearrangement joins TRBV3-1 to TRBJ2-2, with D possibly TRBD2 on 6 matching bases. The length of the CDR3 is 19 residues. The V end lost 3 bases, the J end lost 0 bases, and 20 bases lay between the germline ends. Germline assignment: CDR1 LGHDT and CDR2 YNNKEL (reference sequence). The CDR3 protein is CASSQEFLAGPTNTGELFF. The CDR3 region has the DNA TGTGCCAGCAGCCAGGAGTTTTTGGCGGGGCCGACGAACACCGGGGAGCTGTTTTTT. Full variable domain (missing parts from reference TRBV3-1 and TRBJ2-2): DTAVSQTPKYLVTQMGNDKSIKCEQNLGHDTMYWYKQDSKKFLKIMFSYNNKELIINETVPNRFSPKSPDKAHLNLHINSLELGDSAVYFCASSQEFLAGPTNTGELFFGEGSRLTVL.

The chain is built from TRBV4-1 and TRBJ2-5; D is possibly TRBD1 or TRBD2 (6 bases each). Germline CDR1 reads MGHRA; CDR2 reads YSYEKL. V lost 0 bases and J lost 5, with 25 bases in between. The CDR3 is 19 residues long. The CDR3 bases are TGCGCCAGCAGCCAAGAGAGTGCCAGTGCGGCAGGGGAGGACGAGACCCAGTACTTC. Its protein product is CASSQESASAAGEDETQYF.

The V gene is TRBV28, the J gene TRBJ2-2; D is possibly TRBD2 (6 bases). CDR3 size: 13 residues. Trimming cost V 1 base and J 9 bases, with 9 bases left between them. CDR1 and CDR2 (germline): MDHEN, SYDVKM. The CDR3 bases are TGTGCCAGCAGTTTATTGGGGGGAAGGGAGCTGTTTTTT. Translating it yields CASSLLGGRELFF.

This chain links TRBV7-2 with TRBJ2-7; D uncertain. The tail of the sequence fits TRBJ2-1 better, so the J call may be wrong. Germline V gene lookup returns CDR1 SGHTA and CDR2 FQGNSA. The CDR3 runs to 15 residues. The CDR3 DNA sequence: TGTGCCAGCAGCCGGAATGGTCTCCCCAGATACTGGCAGTTCTTC. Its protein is CASSRNGLPRYWQFF.

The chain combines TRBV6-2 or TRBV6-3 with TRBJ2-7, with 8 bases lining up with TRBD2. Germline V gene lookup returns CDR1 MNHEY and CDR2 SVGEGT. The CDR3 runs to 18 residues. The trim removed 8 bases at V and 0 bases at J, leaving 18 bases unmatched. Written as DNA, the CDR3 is TGTGCCAGCGGCTGGCTAGCGGGCGGACCGCTTTCCTCCTACGAGCAGTACTTC. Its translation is CASGWLAGGPLSSYEQYF.

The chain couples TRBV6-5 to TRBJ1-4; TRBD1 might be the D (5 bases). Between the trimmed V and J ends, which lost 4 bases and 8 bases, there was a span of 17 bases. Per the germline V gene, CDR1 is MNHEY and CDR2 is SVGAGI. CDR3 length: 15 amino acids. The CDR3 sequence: CASSSAGTGGEKLFF. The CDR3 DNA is TGTGCCAGCAGTTCCGCCGGGACGGGGGGAGAAAAACTGTTTTTT.

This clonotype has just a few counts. This chain's CDR3 is CSARDRWERFGSETQYF. The CDR3 DNA is TGCAGTGCTAGAGACCGGTGGGAGCGTTTCGGGTCAGAGACCCAGTACTTC. The rearrangement joins TRBV20-1 to TRBJ2-5; perhaps TRBD2 as D (5 bases). CDR1 is DFQATT, CDR2 SNEGSKA, per germline (reference sequence). V was shortened by 0 bases and J by 4 bases, with 21 bases between the two germline ends. CDR3 size: 17 residues.

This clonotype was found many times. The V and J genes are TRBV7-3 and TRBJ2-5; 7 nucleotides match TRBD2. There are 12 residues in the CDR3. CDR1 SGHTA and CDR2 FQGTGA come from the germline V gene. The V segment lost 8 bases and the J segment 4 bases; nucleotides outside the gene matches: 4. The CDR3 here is CASSGGSETQYF. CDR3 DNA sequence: TGTGCCAGCTCGGGGGGTTCAGAGACCCAGTACTTC.

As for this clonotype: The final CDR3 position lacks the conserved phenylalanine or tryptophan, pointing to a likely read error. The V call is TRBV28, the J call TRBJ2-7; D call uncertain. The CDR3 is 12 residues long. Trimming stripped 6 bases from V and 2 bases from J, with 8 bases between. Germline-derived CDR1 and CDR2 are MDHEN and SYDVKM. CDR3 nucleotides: TGTGCCAGCAGAAAAAGACCCTACGAGCAGTACTCC. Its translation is CASRKRPYEQYS.

The CDR3 DNA reads TGTGCCAGCAGCTCACTTGGGACTAGCGGGACGAGCACAGATACGCAGTATTTT. It is translated as CASSSLGTSGTSTDTQYF. The genes are TRBV7-2 and TRBJ2-3, with 13 bases matching TRBD2. The germline gives CDR1 SGHTA, CDR2 FQGNSA. V lost 4 bases and J lost 0; bases outside the gene matches: 7. The CDR3 is 18 residues long.

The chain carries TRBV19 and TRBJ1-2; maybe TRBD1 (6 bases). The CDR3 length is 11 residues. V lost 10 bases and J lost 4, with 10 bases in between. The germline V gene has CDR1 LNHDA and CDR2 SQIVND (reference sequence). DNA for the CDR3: TGTGCCACCGGACAGCTCTATGGCTACACCTTC. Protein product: CATGQLYGYTF.

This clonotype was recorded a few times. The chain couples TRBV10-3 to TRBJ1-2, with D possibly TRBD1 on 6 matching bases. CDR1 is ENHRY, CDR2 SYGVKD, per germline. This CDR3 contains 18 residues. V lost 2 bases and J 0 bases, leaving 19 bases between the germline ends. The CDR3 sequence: CAISEVGQGSSSNYGYTF. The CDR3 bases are TGTGCCATCAGTGAGGTGGGACAAGGGTCCTCCTCTAACTATGGCTACACCTTC.

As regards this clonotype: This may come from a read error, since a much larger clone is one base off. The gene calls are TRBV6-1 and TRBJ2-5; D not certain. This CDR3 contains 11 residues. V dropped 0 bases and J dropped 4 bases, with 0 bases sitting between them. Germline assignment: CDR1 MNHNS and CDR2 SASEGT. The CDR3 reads CASSEAETQYF. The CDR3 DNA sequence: TGTGCCAGCAGTGAAGCAGAGACCCAGTACTTC.

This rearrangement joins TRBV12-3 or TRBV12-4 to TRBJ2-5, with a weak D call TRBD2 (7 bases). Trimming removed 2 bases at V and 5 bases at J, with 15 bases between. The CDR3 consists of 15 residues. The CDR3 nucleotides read TGTGCCAGCAGTTTACGGCGGGGGCCCCGGGAGACCCAGTACTTC. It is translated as CASSLRRGPRETQYF.

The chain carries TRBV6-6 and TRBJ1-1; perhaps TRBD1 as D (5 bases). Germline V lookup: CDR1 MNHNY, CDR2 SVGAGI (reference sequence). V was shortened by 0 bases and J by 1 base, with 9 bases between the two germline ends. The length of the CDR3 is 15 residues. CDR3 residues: CASSYSGGSNTEAFF. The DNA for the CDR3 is TGTGCCAGCAGTTACTCGGGGGGATCGAACACTGAAGCTTTCTTT.

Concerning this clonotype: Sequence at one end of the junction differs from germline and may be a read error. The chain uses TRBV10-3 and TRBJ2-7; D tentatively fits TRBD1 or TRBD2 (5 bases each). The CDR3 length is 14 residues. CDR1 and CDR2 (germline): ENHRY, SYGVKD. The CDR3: CAISEGGRSYVQYF. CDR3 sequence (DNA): TGTGCCATCAGTGAGGGGGGACGGTCCTACGTGCAGTACTTC.

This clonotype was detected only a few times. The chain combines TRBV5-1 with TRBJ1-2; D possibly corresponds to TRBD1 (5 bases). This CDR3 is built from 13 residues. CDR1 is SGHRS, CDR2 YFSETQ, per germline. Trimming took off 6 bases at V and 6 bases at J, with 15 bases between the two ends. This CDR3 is CASTTRTGDGYTF. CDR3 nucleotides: TGCGCCAGCACTACTAGGACGGGGGATGGCTACACCTTC. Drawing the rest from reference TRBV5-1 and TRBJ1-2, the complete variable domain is KAGVTQTPRYLIKTRGQQVTLSCSPISGHRSVSWYQQTPGQGLQFLFEYFSETQRNKGNFPGRFSGRQFSNSRSEMNVSTLELGDSALYLCASTTRTGDGYTFGSGTRLTVV.

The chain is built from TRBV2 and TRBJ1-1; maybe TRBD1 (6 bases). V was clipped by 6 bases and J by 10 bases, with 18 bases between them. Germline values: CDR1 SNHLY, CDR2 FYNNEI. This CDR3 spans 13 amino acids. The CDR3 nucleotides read TGTGCCAGCAGAGAACAGGGTCCCCAAGTAGCTTTCTTT. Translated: CASREQGPQVAFF.

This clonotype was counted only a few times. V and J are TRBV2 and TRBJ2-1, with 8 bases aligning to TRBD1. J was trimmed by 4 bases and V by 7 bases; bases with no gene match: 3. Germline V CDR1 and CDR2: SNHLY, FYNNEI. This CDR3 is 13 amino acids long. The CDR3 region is CASTRTGYNEQFF. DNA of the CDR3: TGTGCCAGCACCCGGACAGGGTACAATGAGCAGTTCTTC.

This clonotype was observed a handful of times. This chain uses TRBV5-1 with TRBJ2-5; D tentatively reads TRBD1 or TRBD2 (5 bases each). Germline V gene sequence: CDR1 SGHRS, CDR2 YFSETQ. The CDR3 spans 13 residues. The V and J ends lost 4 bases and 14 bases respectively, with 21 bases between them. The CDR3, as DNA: TGCGCCAGCAGCCCCGAACCCGCCAGGGACCCCTACTTC. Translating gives CASSPEPARDPYF.

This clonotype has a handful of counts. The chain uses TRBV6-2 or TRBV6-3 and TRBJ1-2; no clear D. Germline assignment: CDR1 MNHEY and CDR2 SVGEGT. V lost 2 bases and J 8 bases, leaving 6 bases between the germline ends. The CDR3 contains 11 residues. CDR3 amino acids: CASSYRIGYTF. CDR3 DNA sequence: TGTGCCAGCAGTTACCGAATAGGCTACACCTTC.

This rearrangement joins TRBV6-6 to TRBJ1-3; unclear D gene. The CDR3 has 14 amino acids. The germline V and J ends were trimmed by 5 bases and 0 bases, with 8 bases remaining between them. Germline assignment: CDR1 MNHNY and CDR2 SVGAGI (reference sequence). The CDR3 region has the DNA TGTGCCAGCAGTGGACCCGACTCTGGAAACACCATATATTTT. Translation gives CASSGPDSGNTIYF.

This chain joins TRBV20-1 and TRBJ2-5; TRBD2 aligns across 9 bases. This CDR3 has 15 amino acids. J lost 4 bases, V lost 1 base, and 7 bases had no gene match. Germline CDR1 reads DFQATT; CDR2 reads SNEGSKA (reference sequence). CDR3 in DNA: TGCAGTGCTAGAGTAGCGGGGGAGCCGGCAGAGACCCAGTACTTC. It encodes CSARVAGEPAETQYF.

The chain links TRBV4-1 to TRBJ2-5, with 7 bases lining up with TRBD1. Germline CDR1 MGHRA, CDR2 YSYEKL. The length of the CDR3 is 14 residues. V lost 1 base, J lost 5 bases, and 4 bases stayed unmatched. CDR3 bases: TGCGCCAGCAGCCAAGGGGCAGGGGGTGAGACCCAGTACTTC. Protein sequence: CASSQGAGGETQYF.

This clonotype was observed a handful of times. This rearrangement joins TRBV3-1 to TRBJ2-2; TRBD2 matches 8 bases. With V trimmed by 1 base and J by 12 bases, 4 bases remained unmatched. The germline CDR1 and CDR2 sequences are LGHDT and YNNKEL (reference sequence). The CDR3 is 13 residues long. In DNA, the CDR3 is TGTGCCAGCAGCCAAGGTCGGGAGGGGAAGCTGTTTTTT. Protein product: CASSQGREGKLFF.

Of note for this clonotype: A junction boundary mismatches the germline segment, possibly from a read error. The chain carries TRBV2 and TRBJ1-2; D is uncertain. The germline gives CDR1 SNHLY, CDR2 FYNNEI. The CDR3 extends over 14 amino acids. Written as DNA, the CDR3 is TGTGCCAGCAGTGATCTGGGGATAGTAGAGGGCTACGCCTTC. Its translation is CASSDLGIVEGYAF.

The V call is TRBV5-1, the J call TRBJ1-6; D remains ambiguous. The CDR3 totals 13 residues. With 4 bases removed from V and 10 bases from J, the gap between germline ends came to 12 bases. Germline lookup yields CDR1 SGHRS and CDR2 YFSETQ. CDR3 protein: CASSPDLGSPLHF. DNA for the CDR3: TGCGCCAGCAGCCCCGACTTAGGCTCACCCCTCCACTTT.